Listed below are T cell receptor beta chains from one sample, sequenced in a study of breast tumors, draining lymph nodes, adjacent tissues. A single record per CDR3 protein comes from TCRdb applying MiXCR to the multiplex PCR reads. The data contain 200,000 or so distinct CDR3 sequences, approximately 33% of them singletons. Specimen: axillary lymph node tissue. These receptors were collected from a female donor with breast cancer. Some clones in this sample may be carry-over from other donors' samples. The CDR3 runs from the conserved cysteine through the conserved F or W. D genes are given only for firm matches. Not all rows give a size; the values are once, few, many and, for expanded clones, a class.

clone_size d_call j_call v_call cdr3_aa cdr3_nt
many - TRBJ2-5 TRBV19 CASSPQIGQGGETQYF TGTGCCAGTAGTCCCCAGATTGGGCAGGGGGGAGAGACCCAGTACTTC
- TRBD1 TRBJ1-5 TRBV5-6 CASSLTGVKASNQPQHF TGTGCCAGCAGCTTGACAGGGGTAAAAGCATCCAATCAGCCCCAGCATTTT
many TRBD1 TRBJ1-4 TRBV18 CASSQSTGAEKLFF TGTGCCAGCTCACAGTCCACAGGGGCTGAAAAACTGTTTTTT
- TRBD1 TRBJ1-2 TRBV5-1 CASSLTEPLHTGTGGWDYGYTF TGCGCCAGCAGCTTGACCGAGCCACTGCACACCGGGACAGGGGGCTGGGACTATGGCTACACCTTC
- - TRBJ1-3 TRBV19 CASSPAQPRNTIYF TGTGCCAGTAGCCCAGCTCAACCTCGAAACACCATATATTTT
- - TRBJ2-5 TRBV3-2 CASSQWGSGRGQETQYF TGTGCCAGCAGCCAATGGGGTAGCGGGAGGGGGCAAGAGACCCAGTACTTC
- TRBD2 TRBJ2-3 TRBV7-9 CASSSGTSLNTDTQYF TGTGCCAGCAGCTCCGGGACTAGCCTTAACACAGATACGCAGTATTTT
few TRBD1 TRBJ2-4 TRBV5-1 CASSSGTGGGIQYF TGCGCCAGCAGCTCCGGGACAGGGGGCGGCATTCAGTACTTC
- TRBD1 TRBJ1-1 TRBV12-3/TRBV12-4 CASSRTGFGTEAFF TGTGCCAGCAGTCGGACAGGTTTCGGCACTGAAGCTTTCTTT
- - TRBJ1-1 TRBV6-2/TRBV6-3 CASRPLDEALF TGTGCCAGCAGACCCCTAGATGAAGCTCTCTTT
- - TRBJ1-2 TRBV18 CASSPLIGDIDGYTF TGTGCCAGCTCACCCTTAATCGGTGATATCGATGGCTACACCTTC
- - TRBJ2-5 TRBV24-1 CATSAREGLEEETQYF TGTGCCACCAGTGCTAGAGAGGGACTGGAAGAAGAGACCCAGTACTTC
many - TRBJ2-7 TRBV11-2 CASGRGLVYEQYF TGTGCCAGCGGGCGCGGGCTGGTCTACGAGCAGTACTTC
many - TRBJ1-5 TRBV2 CASGVDTNQPQHF TGTGCCAGCGGTGTAGACACCAATCAGCCCCAGCATTTT
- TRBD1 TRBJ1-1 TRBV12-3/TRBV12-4 CASRPDRATEAFF TGTGCCAGCAGACCGGACAGGGCCACTGAAGCTTTCTTT
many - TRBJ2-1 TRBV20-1 CSAREGRRNSYNEQFF TGCAGTGCTAGAGAAGGGCGGAGGAACTCCTACAATGAGCAGTTCTTC
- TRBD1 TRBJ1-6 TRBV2 CARDSREAPLHF TGTGCACGGGACAGTCGAGAGGCACCCCTCCACTTT
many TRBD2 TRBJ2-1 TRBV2 CASRTSENYNEQFF TGTGCCAGCCGGACTAGCGAAAACTACAATGAGCAGTTCTTC
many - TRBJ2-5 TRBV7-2 CASSPWGRVQYF TGTGCCAGCAGCCCCTGGGGGCGGGTGCAGTACTTC
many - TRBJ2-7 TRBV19 CASSPNRDGDYEQYF TGTGCCAGTAGTCCTAACCGGGACGGGGACTACGAGCAGTACTTC
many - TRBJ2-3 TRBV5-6 CASSLGVGSMSNTDTQYF TGTGCCAGCAGCTTGGGAGTAGGGAGTATGTCGAACACAGATACGCAGTATTTT
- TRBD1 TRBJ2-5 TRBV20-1 CSANKDRAQYF TGCAGTGCTAACAAGGACAGGGCCCAGTACTTC
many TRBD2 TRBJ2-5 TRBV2 CASRWASGGAGETQYF TGTGCCAGCCGGTGGGCTAGCGGGGGGGCCGGGGAGACCCAGTACTTC
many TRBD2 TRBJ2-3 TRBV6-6 CASSSYLGGGEGDTQYF TGTGCCAGCAGTTCCTATTTGGGCGGCGGGGAGGGAGATACGCAGTATTTT
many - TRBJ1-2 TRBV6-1 CASSEVGGYGYTF TGTGCCAGCAGTGAAGTGGGCGGGTATGGCTACACCTTC
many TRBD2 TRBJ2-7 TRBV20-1 CSAAGTSIYEQYF TGCAGTGCAGCCGGGACTAGCATTTACGAGCAGTACTTC
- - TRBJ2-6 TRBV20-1 CSASRPGAGANVLTF TGCAGTGCTAGCCGACCCGGGGCGGGGGCCAACGTCCTGACTTTC
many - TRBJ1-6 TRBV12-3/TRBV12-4 CASSLKGGDSPLHF TGTGCCAGCAGTTTAAAGGGTGGGGATTCACCCCTCCACTTT
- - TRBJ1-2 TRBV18 CASSPTTRNVGYTF TGTGCCAGCTCACCCACGACCCGGAACGTTGGCTACACCTTC
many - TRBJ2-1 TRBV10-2 CASRRDSSYNEQFF TGCGCCAGCCGGAGAGACAGCTCCTACAATGAGCAGTTCTTC
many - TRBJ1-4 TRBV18 CASSSTVYSEKLFF TGTGCCAGCTCATCGACAGTTTATTCTGAAAAACTGTTTTTT
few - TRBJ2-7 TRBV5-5 CASSRVNSRETYEQYF TGTGCCAGCAGCCGTGTAAACTCGCGGGAAACCTACGAGCAGTACTTC
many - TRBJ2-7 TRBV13 CASSLEGWGTNYEQYF TGTGCCAGCAGCTTGGAGGGGTGGGGGACCAACTACGAGCAGTACTTC
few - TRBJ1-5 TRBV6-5 CASGQGNQPQHF TGTGCCAGCGGCCAGGGAAATCAGCCCCAGCATTTT
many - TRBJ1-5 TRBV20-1 CSALRDTNQPQHF TGCAGTGCACTCCGGGACACCAATCAGCCCCAGCATTTT
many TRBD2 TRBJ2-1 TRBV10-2 CASTPTSGSYNEQFF TGCGCCAGCACCCCGACTAGCGGCTCCTACAATGAGCAGTTCTTC
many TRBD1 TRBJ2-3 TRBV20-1 CSASGQGAVTDTQYF TGCAGTGCTAGTGGCCAGGGGGCTGTCACAGATACGCAGTATTTT
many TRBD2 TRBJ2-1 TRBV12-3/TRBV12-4 CASSSPGLAGEYEQFF TGTGCCAGCAGTTCACCGGGACTAGCGGGAGAGTATGAGCAGTTCTTC
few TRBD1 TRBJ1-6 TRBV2 CASSSGTGLYNSPLHF TGTGCCAGCTCTTCCGGGACAGGGCTCTATAATTCACCCCTCCACTTT
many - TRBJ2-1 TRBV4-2 CASSQAWAQKYNEQFF TGTGCCAGCAGCCAAGCCTGGGCGCAAAAGTACAATGAGCAGTTCTTC
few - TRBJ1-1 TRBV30 CAWSIVTEAFF TGTGCCTGGAGTATCGTCACTGAAGCTTTCTTT
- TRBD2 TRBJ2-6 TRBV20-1 CSAPLAGAYVLTF TGCAGTGCGCCATTAGCGGGGGCCTACGTCCTGACTTTC
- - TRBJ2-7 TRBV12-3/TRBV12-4 CASSFVGLEPYF TGTGCCAGCAGTTTCGTAGGTCTCGAGCCGTACTTC
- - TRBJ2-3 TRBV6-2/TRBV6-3 CASSYLARDTQYF TGTGCCAGCAGTTACCTAGCTCGGGATACGCAGTATTTT
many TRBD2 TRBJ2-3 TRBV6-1 CASSEALAGNTQYF TGTGCCAGCAGTGAAGCTTTAGCGGGGAATACGCAGTATTTT
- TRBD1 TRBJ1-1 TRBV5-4 CASSAKRGPYAEAFF TGTGCCAGCTCGGCCAAGAGGGGGCCTTATGCTGAAGCTTTCTTT
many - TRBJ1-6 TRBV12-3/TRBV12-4 CASSLVLSYNSPLHF TGTGCCAGCAGTTTAGTGCTGTCCTATAATTCACCCCTCCACTTT
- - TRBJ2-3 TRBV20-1 CSARLGRRDTQYF TGCAGTGCTAGACTGGGACGGAGAGATACGCAGTATTTT
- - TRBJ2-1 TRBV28 CASSLPIMQGSGNEQFF TGTGCCAGCAGCTTACCCATCATGCAGGGGTCAGGCAATGAGCAGTTCTTC
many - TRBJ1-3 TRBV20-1 CSASPPASGNPSGNTIYF TGCAGTGCTAGCCCCCCGGCCTCAGGGAACCCCTCTGGAAACACCATATATTTT
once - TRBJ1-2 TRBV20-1 CTRGGTGNDAYTF TGCACGAGGGGGGGGACGGGGAATGATGCCTACACCTTC
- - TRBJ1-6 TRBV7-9 CASSLLGRYNSPLHF TGTGCCAGCAGCCTCCTAGGACGGTATAATTCACCCCTCCACTTT
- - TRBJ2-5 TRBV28 CASSPLVGTQYF TGTGCCAGCAGTCCTCTGGTCGGGACCCAGTACTTC
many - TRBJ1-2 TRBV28 CASRSPPGATGYTF TGTGCCAGCAGATCCCCTCCCGGGGCGACGGGCTACACCTTC